The entry below describes one T cell receptor (delta chain). Its antigen is unknown. This sample was included in a study of Vδ1+ human thymocytes. Germline V lookup: CDR1 TSWWSYY, CDR2 QGS. CDR3 length: 26 residues. V lost 0 bases and J lost 0; bases outside the gene matches: 33. General study points: Thymic TRG and TRD repertoires appeared highly polyclonal.

The template was reverse-transcribed extracted RNA. The CDR3 regions were amplified by multiplex PCR from V-gene primers to a constant-region primer. TCRdb called clones anew from the multiplex PCR reads with CATT. This table holds under 85,000 delta-chain clones, around 34% found once. The sample consisted of Vdelta1+ gamma-delta thymocytes from the thymus. The subset denotes: FACS-sorted CD3+ TCRalphabeta- TCRVdelta1+ TCRVdelta2- thymocytes. V usage is TRDV1 and J usage is TRDJ1; 8 nucleotides align to TRDD3. This receptor was taken from a boy younger than two who had congenital heart surgery. The CDR3 loop is CALGELVLGSLTSCRRTGGYTDKLIF. CDR3 bases: TGTGCTCTTGGGGAACTAGTATTGGGCAGCCTAACCTCCTGTCGCCGTACTGGGGGTTACACCGATAAACTCATCTTT.